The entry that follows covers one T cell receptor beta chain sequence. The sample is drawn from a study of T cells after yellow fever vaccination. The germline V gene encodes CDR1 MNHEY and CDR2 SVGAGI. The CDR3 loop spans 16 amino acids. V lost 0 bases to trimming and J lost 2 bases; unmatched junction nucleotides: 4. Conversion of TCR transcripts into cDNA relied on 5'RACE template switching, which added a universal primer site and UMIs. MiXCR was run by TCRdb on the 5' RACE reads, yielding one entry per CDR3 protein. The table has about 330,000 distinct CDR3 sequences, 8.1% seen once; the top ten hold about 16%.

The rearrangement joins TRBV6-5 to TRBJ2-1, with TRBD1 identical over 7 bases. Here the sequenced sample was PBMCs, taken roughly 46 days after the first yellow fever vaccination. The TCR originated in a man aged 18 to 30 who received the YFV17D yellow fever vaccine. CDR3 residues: CASSYSDRLPYNEQFF. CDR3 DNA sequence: TGTGCCAGCAGTTACTCGGACAGGTTGCCCTACAATGAGCAGTTCTTC.